The T cell receptor (beta chain) described here comes from a study of cytomegalovirus exposure and HLA in healthy donors. Whole-study findings and limits: An analysis that was carried out later associated approximately 15,000 TCR beta sequences with HLA alleles at 0.05 false discovery rate. Cytomegalovirus status was reportedly diagnosed by the classifier with high specificity and sensitivity.

As concerns this clone: Its target is unknown.

V dropped 4 bases and J dropped 8 bases, with 11 bases sitting between them. This CDR3 contains 13 residues. Germline lookup yields CDR1 MNHEY and CDR2 SVGAGI. PCR used 60 Vbeta primers and 13 Jbeta primers. Produced via immunoSEQ multiplex PCR; TCRdb's table is partial and in-frame only. The sample lists about 77,000 clones; about 78% were seen once. Sample: PBMCs. The chain is built from TRBV6-5 and TRBJ1-4, with unresolved D. This receptor was identified in a man aged 40-49 years in good health and CMV-seronegative. CDR3 DNA sequence: TGTGCCAGCAGTTTAGGCGGAAAGGAAAAACTGTTTTTT. This encodes CASSLGGKEKLFF.